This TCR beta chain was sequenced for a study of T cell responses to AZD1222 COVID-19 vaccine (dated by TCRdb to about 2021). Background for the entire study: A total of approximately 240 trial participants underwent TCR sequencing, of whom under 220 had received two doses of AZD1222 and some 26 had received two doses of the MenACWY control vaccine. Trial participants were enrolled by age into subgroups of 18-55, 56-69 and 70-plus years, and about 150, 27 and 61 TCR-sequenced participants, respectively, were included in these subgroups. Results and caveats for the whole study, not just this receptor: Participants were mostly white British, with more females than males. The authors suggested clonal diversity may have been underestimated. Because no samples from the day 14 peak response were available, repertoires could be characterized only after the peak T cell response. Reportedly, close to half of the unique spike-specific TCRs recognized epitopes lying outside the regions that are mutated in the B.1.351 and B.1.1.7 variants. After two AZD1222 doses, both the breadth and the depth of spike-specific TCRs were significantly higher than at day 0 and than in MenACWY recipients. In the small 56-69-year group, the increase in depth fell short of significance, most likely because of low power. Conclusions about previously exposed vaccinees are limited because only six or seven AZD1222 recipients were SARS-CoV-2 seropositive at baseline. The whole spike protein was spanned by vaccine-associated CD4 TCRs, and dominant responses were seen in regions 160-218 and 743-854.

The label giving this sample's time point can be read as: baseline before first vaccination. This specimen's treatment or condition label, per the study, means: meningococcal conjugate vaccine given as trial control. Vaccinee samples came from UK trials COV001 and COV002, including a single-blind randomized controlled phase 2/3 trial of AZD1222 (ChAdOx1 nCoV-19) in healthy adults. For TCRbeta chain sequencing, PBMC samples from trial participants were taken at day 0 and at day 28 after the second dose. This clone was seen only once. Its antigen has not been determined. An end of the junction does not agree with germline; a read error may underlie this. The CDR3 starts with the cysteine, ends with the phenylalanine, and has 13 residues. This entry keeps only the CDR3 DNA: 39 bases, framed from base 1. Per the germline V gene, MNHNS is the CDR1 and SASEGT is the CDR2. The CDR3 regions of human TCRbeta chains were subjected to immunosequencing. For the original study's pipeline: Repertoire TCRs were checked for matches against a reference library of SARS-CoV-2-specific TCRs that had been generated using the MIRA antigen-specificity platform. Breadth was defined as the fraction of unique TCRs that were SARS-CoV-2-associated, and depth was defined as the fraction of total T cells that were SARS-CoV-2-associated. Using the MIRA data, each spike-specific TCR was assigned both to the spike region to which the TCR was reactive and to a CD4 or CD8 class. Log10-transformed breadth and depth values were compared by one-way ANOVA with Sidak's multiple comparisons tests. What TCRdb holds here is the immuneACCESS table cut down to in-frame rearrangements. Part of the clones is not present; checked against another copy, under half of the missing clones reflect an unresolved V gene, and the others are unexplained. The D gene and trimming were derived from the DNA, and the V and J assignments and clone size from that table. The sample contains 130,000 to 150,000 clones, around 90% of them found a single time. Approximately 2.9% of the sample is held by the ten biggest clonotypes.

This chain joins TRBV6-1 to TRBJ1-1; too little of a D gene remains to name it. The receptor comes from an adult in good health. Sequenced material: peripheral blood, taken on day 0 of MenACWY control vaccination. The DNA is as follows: TGTGCCAGCAGGGAAGGGTTGAACACTGAAGCTTTCTTT. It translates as CASREGLNTEAFF.